The clone carrying this TCR beta chain was observed a few times. The antigen remains undetermined. This sample was included in a study of cytomegalovirus exposure and HLA in healthy donors. Per the germline V gene, CDR1 is SGHTA and CDR2 is FQGNSA. The CDR3 spans 15 residues. V lost 5 bases, J lost 3 bases, and 4 bases stayed unmatched. Primers included in the PCR were 60 Vbeta and 13 Jbeta primers. The protocol was immunoSEQ multiplex PCR, while the TCRdb copy is restricted to in-frame clones and leaves out a portion. This sample has 98,000 or so clones, with about 75% found just once. Study-wide results and limits: Among TCR beta chains, those listed as cytomegalovirus-associated numbered more than 150. Approximately 18,000 TCR beta sequences were associated with HLA alleles at 0.05 false discovery rate in a later analysis.

The J gene is TRBJ2-1, the V gene TRBV7-2; 10 nucleotides align to TRBD1. This sequence was found in a man in his 60s in good health and CMV-seropositive. Sequencing was carried out using PBMCs. This CDR3 reads CASSQGQGIYNEQFF. CDR3 DNA sequence: TGTGCCAGCAGCCAGGGACAGGGGATCTACAATGAGCAGTTCTTC.